This TCR beta chain was recorded in a study of T cells after yellow fever vaccination. Study summary: SMART-Seq v4 Ultra Low Input served to prepare low-cell-number fractions.

Looked up from germline, CDR1 is SGHTA and CDR2 is FQGNSA. The length of the CDR3 is 12 residues. Trimming removed 8 bases from V and 5 bases from J, with 12 bases in between. This clonotype was counted ten times or more. The antigen is undetermined. TCRdb called the 5' RACE reads again in MiXCR, with one record for every CDR3 protein. The repertoire has under 600,000 distinct CDR3 sequences, about 13% of them found once; the top ten carry about an eighth. Study outcomes and limitations: Relatively few clonotypes were ones that appeared in both CD4 and CD8 compartments. Repertoires sorted by FACS could include abundant clonotypes that are contaminants from the bulk population.

This chain uses TRBV7-2 with TRBJ2-5; D unclear. The sample consisted of PBMCs, taken on the day of the yellow fever booster vaccination. The source of this sequence is a man between 25 and 39 years old who received the YFV17D yellow fever vaccine. CDR3 loop: CASGFAEETQYF. DNA for the CDR3: TGTGCCAGCGGGTTTGCGGAGGAGACCCAGTACTTC.